This TCR beta chain was sequenced for a study of CD8 T cells in ankylosing spondylitis. The CDR3 has 17 residues. V was pared by 4 bases and J by 8 bases, with 13 bases of the junction left unmatched. Quantitative barcoded 5'-RACE was used to prepare TCR beta libraries. TCRdb recomputed calls from the 5' RACE reads with MiXCR, one row per CDR3 protein. Of around 300,000 distinct CDR3 sequences in the sample, around a tenth are singletons; the top ten hold about 10%. General observations from the study: Reportedly, disease-linked clones are significantly enriched in ankylosing spondylitis patients' matched synovial fluid.

This clonotype came up a few times. Its antigen is not known. V and J are TRBV12-3 or TRBV12-4 and TRBJ2-2, with 10 positions matching TRBD2. The sequencing input was blood, either unsorted or a sorted T cell fraction (not recorded which). This sequence originates from a female donor with ankylosing spondylitis or in good health (not recorded which). The CDR3 DNA sequence: TGTGCCAGCAGTTCAGTCTTGCTAGCGGGAGTGACAGGGGAGCTGTTTTTT. Its protein product is CASSSVLLAGVTGELFF.